The source of this T cell receptor (beta chain) is a study of Ad26.COV2.S vaccination and SARS-CoV-2 variants. Regarding treatment: approximately 18 received Ad26.COV2.S at low or high dose, single or two shots; about 5 received placebo; per-sample allocation not given. Samples analyzed were those drawn on day 63 after the first vaccine or placebo injection. Trimming took 6 bases from V and 4 from J, leaving 12 bases between them. The CDR3 covers 13 residues. Germline CDR1 reads LGHNA; CDR2 reads YNFKEQ. Assay used: immunoSEQ multiplex PCR; TCRdb lists only in-frame clones, some missing. Among nearly 400,000 clones listed, about 88% were seen once.

The genes are TRBV4-2 and TRBJ1-1; D gene uncertain. The TCR comes from a person between 18 and 59 years old who received the Ad26.COV2.S COVID-19 vaccine or a placebo. The sequenced sample was peripheral blood, obtained in a trial of Ad26.COV2.S vaccine versus placebo. The CDR3 reads CASRKGSSTEAFF. The CDR3 nucleotides are TGTGCCAGCAGGAAAGGGAGTTCCACTGAAGCTTTCTTT.